What follows are 18 T cell receptor beta chains derived from one specimen sequenced in a study of shared clonotypes between healthy human individuals. Only in-frame clones appear in the TCRdb table, and some are missing; sequencing was by immunoSEQ multiplex PCR. The table includes about 700,000 clones, around 67% detected once. Sequenced sample: memory CD4+ T cells sorted from blood. The subset was: CD45RA-negative fraction. These TCRs come from a young woman in good health.

A note on this clone: This sequence is one base from a far larger clone and is likely a read error. Other DNA sequences in the same sample also yield this CDR3. This sequence joins TRBV30 and TRBJ2-5; D gene uncertain. This CDR3 region has 14 residues. Germline values: CDR1 GTSNPN, CDR2 SVGIG (reference sequence). CDR3 in DNA: TGTGCCTGGGCATTCGGTGGCAGCCAAGAGACCCAATACTTC. This encodes CAWAFGGSQETQYF.

This chain links TRBV25-1 with TRBJ1-2, with D unclear. Trimming stripped 4 bases from V and 4 bases from J, with 19 bases between. Germline assignment: CDR1 MGHDK and CDR2 SYGVNS. CDR3 length equals 16 residues. The CDR3 here is CASSGSPFRGSYGYTF. CDR3 sequence (DNA): TGTGCCAGCAGTGGGAGTCCCTTTCGGGGTAGCTATGGCTACACCTTC.

In its sample, this clone was seen once. The chain combines TRBV2 with TRBJ2-1; 10 bases line up with TRBD2. The length of the CDR3 is 14 residues. Trimming took 4 bases from V and 5 from J; bases not matched to a gene: 2. Germline-derived CDR1 and CDR2 are SNHLY and FYNNEI. This CDR3 is CASSGGLANNEQFF. The CDR3 DNA is TGTGCCAGCAGTGGGGGACTAGCGAACAATGAGCAGTTCTTC.

The rearrangement joins TRBV19 to TRBJ2-2; D unresolved. The CDR3 is made up of 15 amino acids. Germline V CDR1 and CDR2: LNHDA, SQIVND (reference sequence). V was cut by 3 bases and J by 4 bases, with 12 bases left in between. CDR3 sequence: CASSIRTVVTGELFF. The CDR3 DNA reads as TGTGCCAGTAGTATCAGGACCGTAGTCACCGGGGAGCTGTTTTTT.

On this clone: Other DNA sequences in this specimen translate into the identical CDR3. The rearrangement joins TRBV7-9 to TRBJ2-3, with no clear D. V lost 3 bases to trimming and J lost 0 bases, with 1 base between them. In germline, CDR1 is SEHNR, CDR2 FQNEAQ (reference sequence). This CDR3 contains 12 residues. The CDR3 DNA sequence: TGTGCCAGCAGCTTGAGCACAGATACGCAGTATTTT. It yields the protein CASSLSTDTQYF.

V usage is TRBV6-1 and J usage is TRBJ1-4; weak D call: TRBD1 (6 bases). The CDR3 runs 15 residues. Germline V gene data show CDR1 as MNHNS and CDR2 as SASEGT. V was trimmed by 7 bases and J by 0 bases, leaving 12 bases between them. This CDR3 reads CASKQGSPTNEKLFF. The DNA for the CDR3 is TGTGCCAGCAAACAGGGATCCCCAACTAATGAAAAACTGTTTTTT.

This clone showed up just once. The chain combines TRBV4-1 with TRBJ2-3; TRBD2 is a possible D gene (6 bases). Looked up from germline, CDR1 is MGHRA and CDR2 is YSYEKL. V was shortened by 0 bases and J by 1 base, with 14 bases between the two germline ends. This CDR3 has 17 residues. CDR3 in DNA: TGCGCCAGCAGCCAAGAGTCGGGCGGGGTAGGCACAGATACGCAGTATTTT. This codes for CASSQESGGVGTDTQYF.

This clone was seen a few times. The rearrangement uses TRBV4-1 and TRBJ1-2, with D perhaps matching TRBD1 (5 bases). The CDR3 has 14 residues. The germline V gene encodes CDR1 MGHRA and CDR2 YSYEKL. V lost 3 bases and J 4 bases, leaving 12 bases between the germline ends. The CDR3 nucleotides read TGCGCCAGCAGCCACCCGGGACTTTTCTATGGCTACACCTTC. Protein product: CASSHPGLFYGYTF.

V and J are TRBV6-5 and TRBJ2-7, with D tentatively TRBD1 (6 bases). This CDR3 has 14 residues. Germline values: CDR1 MNHEY, CDR2 SVGAGI. The ends were cut back, 2 bases at V and 0 bases at J, with 8 bases in the middle. DNA for the CDR3: TGTGCCAGCAGTTACGGGGACACCTCCTACGAGCAGTACTTC. Protein: CASSYGDTSYEQYF.

This chain uses TRBV5-1 with TRBJ2-1; 9 bases map to TRBD1. Per germline, CDR1 SGHRS and CDR2 YFSETQ. The V gene end was trimmed by 0 bases and the J gene end by 4 bases; junction bases not matched to a gene: 5. CDR3 length: 16 amino acids. CDR3 residues: CASSLGPGQGYNEQFF. The CDR3 nucleotides are TGCGCCAGCAGCTTGGGTCCGGGACAGGGATACAATGAGCAGTTCTTC. The full variable domain, its missing parts supplied by reference TRBV5-1 and TRBJ2-1, is KAGVTQTPRYLIKTRGQQVTLSCSPISGHRSVSWYQQTPGQGLQFLFEYFSETQRNKGNFPGRFSGRQFSNSRSEMNVSTLELGDSALYLCASSLGPGQGYNEQFFGPGTRLTVL.

The chain links TRBV28 to TRBJ1-1, with D unclear. V lost 2 bases and J lost 0, with 4 bases in between. The length of the CDR3 is 13 residues. Germline-derived CDR1 and CDR2 are MDHEN and SYDVKM. CDR3 protein: CASSLRMNTEAFF. Written as DNA, the CDR3 is TGTGCCAGCAGTTTAAGGATGAACACTGAAGCTTTCTTT.

In its sample, this clone was seen a few times. The chain joins TRBV10-3 to TRBJ2-1; 7 bases agree with TRBD1. The CDR3 totals 18 residues. In germline, CDR1 is ENHRY, CDR2 SYGVKD. V shed 2 bases, J shed 0 bases, and the junction held 10 bases outside the gene matches. The CDR3 reads CAISEAEGARSSYNEQFF. As DNA, the CDR3 is TGTGCCATCAGTGAGGCTGAGGGGGCACGTAGCTCCTACAATGAGCAGTTCTTC.

This chain connects TRBV5-1 to TRBJ2-5; D uncertain. The CDR3 covers 15 residues. The ends were cut back, 0 bases at V and 3 bases at J, with 12 bases in the middle. The germline V gene has CDR1 SGHRS and CDR2 YFSETQ. CDR3 in DNA: TGCGCCAGCAGCTTGGCCAATCGGGTGGAAGAGACCCAGTACTTC. Its protein is CASSLANRVEETQYF.

The chain couples TRBV28 to TRBJ1-2; 7 bases map to TRBD1. This CDR3 spans 11 amino acids. Germline values: CDR1 MDHEN, CDR2 SYDVKM. With V trimmed by 4 bases and J by 14 bases, 7 bases remained unmatched. The CDR3 sequence is CASSSTGSITF. The CDR3 region has the DNA TGTGCCAGCAGTTCGACAGGGTCGATAACCTTC.

This clone was seen a handful of times. The chain uses TRBV6-1 and TRBJ2-2; 7 positions agree with TRBD2. The CDR3 runs 14 residues. Germline CDR1 is MNHNS and CDR2 is SASEGT. Unmatched junction bases numbered 5, after V lost 7 bases and J lost 3 bases. CDR3 nucleotide sequence: TGTGCCAGCAACTCGGGAGGCGACACCGGGGAGCTGTTTTTT. Amino acids: CASNSGGDTGELFF.

The V gene is TRBV7-2, the J gene TRBJ2-5; D gene ambiguous. This CDR3 spans 12 amino acids. Trimming removed 1 base from V and 6 bases from J, with 6 bases in between. Germline V lookup: CDR1 SGHTA, CDR2 FQGNSA. CDR3 region: CASSLEGKTQYF. The CDR3 DNA follows: TGTGCCAGCAGCTTAGAGGGAAAGACCCAGTACTTC.

Note on this clone: Since the CDR3 does not end with the conserved phenylalanine or tryptophan, this likely comes from a read error. The rearrangement joins TRBV28 to TRBJ1-4; D is undetermined. Trimming left V 6 bases short and J 0 bases short, with 23 bases between. This CDR3 has 19 amino acids. Per germline, CDR1 MDHEN and CDR2 SYDVKM. CDR3 nucleotide sequence: TGTGCCAGCAGCTTAGTGGCCAGTTGGCTGGAGACAACTAATGAAAAACTGTTTCTT. Amino acid sequence: CASSLVASWLETTNEKLFL.

The V gene is TRBV5-1, the J gene TRBJ2-5; TRBD2 matches at 10 bases. Germline V lookup: CDR1 SGHRS, CDR2 YFSETQ. The CDR3 has 15 residues. V gave up 6 bases and J gave up 1 base; unmatched junction bases: 6. The CDR3 region has the DNA TGCGCCAGCACCCCTAGCGGGAGAGGCCAAGAGACCCAGTACTTC. It is translated as CASTPSGRGQETQYF.